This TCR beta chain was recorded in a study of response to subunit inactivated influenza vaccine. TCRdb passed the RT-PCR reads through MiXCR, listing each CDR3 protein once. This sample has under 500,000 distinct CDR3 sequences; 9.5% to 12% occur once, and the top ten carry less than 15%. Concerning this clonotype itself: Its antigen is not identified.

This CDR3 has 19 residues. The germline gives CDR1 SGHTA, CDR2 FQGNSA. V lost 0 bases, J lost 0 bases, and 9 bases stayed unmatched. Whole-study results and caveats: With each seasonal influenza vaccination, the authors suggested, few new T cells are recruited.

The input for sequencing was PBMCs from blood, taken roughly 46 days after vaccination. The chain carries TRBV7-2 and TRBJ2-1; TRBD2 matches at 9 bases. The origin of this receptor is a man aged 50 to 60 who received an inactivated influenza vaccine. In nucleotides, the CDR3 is TGTGCCAGCAGCTTAGCGAGGACTAGCGAGGGTATCTCCTACAATGAGCAGTTCTTC. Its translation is CASSLARTSEGISYNEQFF.